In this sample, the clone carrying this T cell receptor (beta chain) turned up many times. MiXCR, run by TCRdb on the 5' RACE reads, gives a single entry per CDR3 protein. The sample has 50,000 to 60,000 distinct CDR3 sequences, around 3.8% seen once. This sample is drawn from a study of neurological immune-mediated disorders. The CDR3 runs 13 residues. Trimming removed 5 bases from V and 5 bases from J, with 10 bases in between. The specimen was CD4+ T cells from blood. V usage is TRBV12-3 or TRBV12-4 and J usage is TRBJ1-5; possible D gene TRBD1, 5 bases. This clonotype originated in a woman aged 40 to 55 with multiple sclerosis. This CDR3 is CASSQWGHQPQHF. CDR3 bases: TGTGCCAGCAGTCAATGGGGCCATCAGCCCCAGCATTTT.